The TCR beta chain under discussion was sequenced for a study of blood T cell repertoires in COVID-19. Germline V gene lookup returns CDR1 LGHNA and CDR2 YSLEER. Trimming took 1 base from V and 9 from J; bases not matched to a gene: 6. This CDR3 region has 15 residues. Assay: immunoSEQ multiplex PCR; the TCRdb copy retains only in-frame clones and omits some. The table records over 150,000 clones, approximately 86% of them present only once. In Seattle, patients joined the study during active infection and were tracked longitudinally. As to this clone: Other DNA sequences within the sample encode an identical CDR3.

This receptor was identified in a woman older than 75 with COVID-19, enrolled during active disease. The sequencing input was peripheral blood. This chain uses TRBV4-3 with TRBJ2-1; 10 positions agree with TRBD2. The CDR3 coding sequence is TGCGCCAGCAGCCAAGGGCTAGCGGGAGCGCGTGAGCAGTTCTTC. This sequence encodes CASSQGLAGAREQFF.